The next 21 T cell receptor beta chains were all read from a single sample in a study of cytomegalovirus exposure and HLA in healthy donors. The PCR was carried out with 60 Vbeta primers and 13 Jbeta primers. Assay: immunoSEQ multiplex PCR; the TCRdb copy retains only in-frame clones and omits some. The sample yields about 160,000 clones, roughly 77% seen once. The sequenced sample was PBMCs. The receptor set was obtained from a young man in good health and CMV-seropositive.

The CDR3: CASMTDPDSPLHF. Written as DNA, the CDR3 is TGCGCCAGCATGACAGACCCCGATTCACCCCTCCACTTT. The chain employs TRBV5-1 and TRBJ1-6; D might be TRBD1 (5 bases). CDR3 size: 13 residues. V was shortened by 6 bases and J by 8 bases, with 12 bases between the two germline ends. The germline V gene has CDR1 SGHRS and CDR2 YFSETQ.

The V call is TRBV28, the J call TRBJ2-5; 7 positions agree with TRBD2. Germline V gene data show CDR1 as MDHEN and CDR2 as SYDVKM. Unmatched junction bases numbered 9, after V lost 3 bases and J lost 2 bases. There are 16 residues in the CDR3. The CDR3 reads CASSLGWERGQETQYF. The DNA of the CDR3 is TGTGCCAGCAGTTTGGGGTGGGAGCGGGGACAAGAGACCCAGTACTTC.

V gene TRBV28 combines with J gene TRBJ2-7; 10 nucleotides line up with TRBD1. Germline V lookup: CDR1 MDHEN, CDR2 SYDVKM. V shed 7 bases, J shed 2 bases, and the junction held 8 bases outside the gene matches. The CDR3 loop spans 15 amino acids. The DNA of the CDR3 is TGTGCCAGCACCAAATGGGGGACAGGGGCCTACGAGCAGTACTTC. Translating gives CASTKWGTGAYEQYF.

The CDR3 spells CASSPRDYSNQPQHF. DNA of the CDR3: TGTGCCAGTAGCCCCAGGGATTATAGCAATCAGCCCCAGCATTTT. The genes are TRBV19 and TRBJ1-5; D might be TRBD1 (5 bases). V lost 6 bases to trimming and J lost 0 bases, with 12 bases between them. Looked up from germline, CDR1 is LNHDA and CDR2 is SQIVND (reference sequence). The CDR3 sequence is 15 residues long.

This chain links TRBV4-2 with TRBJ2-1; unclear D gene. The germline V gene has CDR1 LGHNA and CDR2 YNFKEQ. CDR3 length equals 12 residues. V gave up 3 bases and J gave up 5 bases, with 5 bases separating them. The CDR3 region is CASSQIDNEQFF. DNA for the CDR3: TGTGCCAGCAGCCAGATAGACAATGAGCAGTTCTTC.

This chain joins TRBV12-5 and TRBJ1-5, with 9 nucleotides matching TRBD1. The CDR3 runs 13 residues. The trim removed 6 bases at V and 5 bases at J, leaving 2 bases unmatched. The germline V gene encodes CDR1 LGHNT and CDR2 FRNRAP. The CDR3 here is CASGRQGDQPQHF. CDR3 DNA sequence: TGTGCTAGTGGGAGACAGGGGGATCAGCCCCAGCATTTT.

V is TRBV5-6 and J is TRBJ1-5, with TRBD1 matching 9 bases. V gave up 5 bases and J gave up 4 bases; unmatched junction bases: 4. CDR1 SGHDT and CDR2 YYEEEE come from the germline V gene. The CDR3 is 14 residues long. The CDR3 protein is CASSWGQGNQPQHF. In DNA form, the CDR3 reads TGTGCCAGCAGTTGGGGACAGGGAAATCAGCCCCAGCATTTT.

CDR3 sequence: CASTRERFGSPLHF. The CDR3 DNA reads TGTGCCAGCACGAGGGAGAGATTTGGTTCACCCCTCCACTTT. V and J are TRBV6-5 and TRBJ1-6; no reliable D call. The length of the CDR3 is 14 residues. Germline loops: CDR1 MNHEY, CDR2 SVGAGI. V was cut by 7 bases and J by 9 bases, with 16 bases left in between.

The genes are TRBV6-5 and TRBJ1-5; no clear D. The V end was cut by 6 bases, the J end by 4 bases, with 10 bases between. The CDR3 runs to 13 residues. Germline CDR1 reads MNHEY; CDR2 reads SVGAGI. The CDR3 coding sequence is TGTGCCAGCAGCCGCTACGGTAATCAGCCCCAGCATTTT. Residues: CASSRYGNQPQHF.

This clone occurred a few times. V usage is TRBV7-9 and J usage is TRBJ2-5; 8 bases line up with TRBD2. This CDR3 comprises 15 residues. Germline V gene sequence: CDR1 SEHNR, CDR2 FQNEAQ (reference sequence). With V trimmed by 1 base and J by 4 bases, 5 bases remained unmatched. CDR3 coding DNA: TGTGCCAGCAGCTTAGTGGGCGGGGGGAGAGAGACCCAGTACTTC. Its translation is CASSLVGGGRETQYF.

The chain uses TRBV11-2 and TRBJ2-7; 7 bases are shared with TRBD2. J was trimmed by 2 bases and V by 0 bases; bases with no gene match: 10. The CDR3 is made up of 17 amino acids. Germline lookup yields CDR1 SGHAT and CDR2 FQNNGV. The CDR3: CASSLDLSGGLTYEQYF. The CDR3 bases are TGTGCCAGCAGCTTAGATCTTTCCGGGGGACTAACCTACGAGCAGTACTTC.

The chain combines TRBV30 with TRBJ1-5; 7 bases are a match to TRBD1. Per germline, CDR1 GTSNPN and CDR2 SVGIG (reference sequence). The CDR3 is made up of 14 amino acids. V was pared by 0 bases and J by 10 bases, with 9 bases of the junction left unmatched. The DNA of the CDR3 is TGTGCCTGGAGTGTCACAGGGGCGGCAAGTCCCCAGCATTTT. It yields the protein CAWSVTGAASPQHF.

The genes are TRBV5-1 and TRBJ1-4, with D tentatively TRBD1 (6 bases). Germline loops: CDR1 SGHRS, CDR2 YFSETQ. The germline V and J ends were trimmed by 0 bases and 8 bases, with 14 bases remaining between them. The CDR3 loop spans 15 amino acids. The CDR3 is CASSLAKRGGEKLFF. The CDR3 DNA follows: TGCGCCAGCAGCTTGGCCAAGAGGGGGGGAGAAAAACTGTTTTTT. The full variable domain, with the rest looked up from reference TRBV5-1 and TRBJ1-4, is KAGVTQTPRYLIKTRGQQVTLSCSPISGHRSVSWYQQTPGQGLQFLFEYFSETQRNKGNFPGRFSGRQFSNSRSEMNVSTLELGDSALYLCASSLAKRGGEKLFFGSGTQLSVL.

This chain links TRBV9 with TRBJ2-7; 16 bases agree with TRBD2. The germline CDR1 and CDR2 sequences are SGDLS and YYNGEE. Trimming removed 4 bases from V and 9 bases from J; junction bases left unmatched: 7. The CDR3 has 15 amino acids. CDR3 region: CASSPGTSGGVGQYF. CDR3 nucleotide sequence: TGTGCCAGCAGCCCAGGGACTAGCGGGGGGGTGGGGCAGTACTTC.

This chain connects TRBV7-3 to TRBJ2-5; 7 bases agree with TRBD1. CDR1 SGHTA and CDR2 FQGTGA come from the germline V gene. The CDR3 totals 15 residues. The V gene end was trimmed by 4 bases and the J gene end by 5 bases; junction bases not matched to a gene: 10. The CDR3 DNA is TGTGCCAGCAGCTCCTCAGGGGGTCTGGATGAGACCCAGTACTTC. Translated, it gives CASSSSGGLDETQYF.

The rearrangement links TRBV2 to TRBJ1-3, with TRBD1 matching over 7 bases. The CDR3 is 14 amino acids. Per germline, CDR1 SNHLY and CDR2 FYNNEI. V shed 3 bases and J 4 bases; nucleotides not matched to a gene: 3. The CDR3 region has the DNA TGTGCCAGCAGTGATAGGGGGCTCGGAAACACCATATATTTT. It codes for CASSDRGLGNTIYF.

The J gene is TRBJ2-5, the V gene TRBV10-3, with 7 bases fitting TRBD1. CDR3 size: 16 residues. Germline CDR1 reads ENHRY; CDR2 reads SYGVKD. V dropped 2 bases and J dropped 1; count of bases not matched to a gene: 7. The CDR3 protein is CAISEGTEEGQETQYF. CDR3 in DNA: TGTGCCATCAGTGAGGGGACAGAAGAGGGCCAAGAGACCCAGTACTTC.

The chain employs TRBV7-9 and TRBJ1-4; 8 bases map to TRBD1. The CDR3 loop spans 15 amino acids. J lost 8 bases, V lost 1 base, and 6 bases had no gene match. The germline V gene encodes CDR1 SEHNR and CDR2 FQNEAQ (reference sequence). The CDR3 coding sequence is TGTGCCAGCAGCTTAGGGACAGGGTCGTTCGAAAAACTGTTTTTT. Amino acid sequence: CASSLGTGSFEKLFF.

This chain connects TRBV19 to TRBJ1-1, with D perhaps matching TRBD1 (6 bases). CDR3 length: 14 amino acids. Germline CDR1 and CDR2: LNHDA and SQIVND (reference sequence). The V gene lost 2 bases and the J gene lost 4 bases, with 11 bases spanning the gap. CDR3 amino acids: CASSIRDTLTEAFF. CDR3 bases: TGTGCCAGTAGTATACGGGACACTCTCACTGAAGCTTTCTTT.

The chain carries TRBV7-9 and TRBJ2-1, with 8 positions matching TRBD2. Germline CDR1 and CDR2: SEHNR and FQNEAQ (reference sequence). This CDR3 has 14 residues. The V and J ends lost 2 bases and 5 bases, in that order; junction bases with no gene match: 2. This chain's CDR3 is CASSLNGGDNEQFF. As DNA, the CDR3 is TGTGCCAGCAGCTTAAACGGGGGGGACAATGAGCAGTTCTTC.

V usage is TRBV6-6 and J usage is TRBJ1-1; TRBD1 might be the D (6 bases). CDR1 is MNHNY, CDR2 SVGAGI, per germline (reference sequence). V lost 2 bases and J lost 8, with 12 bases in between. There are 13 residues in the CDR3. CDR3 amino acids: CASSYGGRPEAFF. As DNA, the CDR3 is TGTGCCAGCAGTTACGGGGGCAGGCCCGAAGCTTTCTTT.